A single T cell receptor (beta chain) is shown here with its context. Its specificity is not known. The data were obtained in a study of CD4 T cell repertoires in COVID-19. This CDR3 contains 12 residues. Germline V gives CDR1 SGHRS, CDR2 YFSETQ. Trimming left V 0 bases short and J 7 bases short, with 7 bases between. TCRdb's copy holds only in-frame clones and misses some; the assay was immunoSEQ multiplex PCR. The data hold 60,000 to 90,000 clones, with 80% to 90% observed a single time. Study conclusions and caveats: Suggested intraclonal diversification: top SARS-CoV-2-reactive clonotypes appeared in two or three memory subsets.

Samples came from patients recovered from mild-to-severe COVID-19. This chain connects TRBV5-1 to TRBJ1-2, with D tentatively TRBD1 (6 bases). This TCR was recovered from a human donor who had COVID-19. The material sequenced was CD4+ T cells from peripheral blood, taken after recovery from COVID-19. CDR3 DNA: TGCGCCAGCAGCTTGGGGACAGTTGGCTACACCTTC. It is translated as CASSLGTVGYTF.